Sequencing of this TCR beta chain was carried out in a study of T cells in Graves' hyperthyroidism and ophthalmopathy. Authors of the study amplified TCR beta CDR3 regions from RNA transcripts. First-round RT-PCR with HTBI primers amplified the TCR CDR3 region. TCRdb processed the multiplex PCR reads anew with MiXCR; each CDR3 protein has one entry. The table shows 300,000 to 400,000 distinct CDR3 sequences, with around 20% occurring only once. General study results and limits: Ophthalmopathy was distinguished from stable hyperthyroidism by 13 V-J signatures.

Exclusion criteria comprised uncontrolled infection, other autoimmune disease, pregnancy or lactation. Many counts were recorded for this clonotype. Its target is unknown. This CDR3 is 12 amino acids long. The V segment lost 6 bases and the J segment 13 bases; nucleotides outside the gene matches: 9. From germline, CDR1 is SNHLY and CDR2 FYNNEI. The source is a woman aged 45-60 years with Graves' hyperthyroidism. Material: blood. This chain connects TRBV2 to TRBJ2-1, with 7 positions matching TRBD2. CDR3 amino acids: CASSGDREDQFF. CDR3 nucleotides: TGTGCCAGCAGCGGGGACCGGGAGGATCAGTTCTTC.